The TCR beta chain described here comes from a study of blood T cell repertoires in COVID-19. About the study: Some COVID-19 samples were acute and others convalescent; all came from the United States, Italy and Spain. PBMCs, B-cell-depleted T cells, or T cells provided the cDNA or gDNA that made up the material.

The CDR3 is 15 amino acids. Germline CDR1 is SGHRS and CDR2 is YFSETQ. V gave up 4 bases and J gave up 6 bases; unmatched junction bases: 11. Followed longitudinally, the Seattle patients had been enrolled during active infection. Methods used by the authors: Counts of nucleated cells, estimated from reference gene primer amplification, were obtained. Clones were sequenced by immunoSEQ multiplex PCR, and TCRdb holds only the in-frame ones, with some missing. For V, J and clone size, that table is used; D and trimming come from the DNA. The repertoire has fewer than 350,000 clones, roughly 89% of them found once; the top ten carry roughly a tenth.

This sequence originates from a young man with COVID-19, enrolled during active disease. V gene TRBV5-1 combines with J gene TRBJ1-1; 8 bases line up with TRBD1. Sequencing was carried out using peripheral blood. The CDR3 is CASSGVFKDRAEAFF. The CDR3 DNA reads TGCGCCAGCAGCGGGGTCTTTAAGGACAGGGCTGAAGCTTTCTTT.